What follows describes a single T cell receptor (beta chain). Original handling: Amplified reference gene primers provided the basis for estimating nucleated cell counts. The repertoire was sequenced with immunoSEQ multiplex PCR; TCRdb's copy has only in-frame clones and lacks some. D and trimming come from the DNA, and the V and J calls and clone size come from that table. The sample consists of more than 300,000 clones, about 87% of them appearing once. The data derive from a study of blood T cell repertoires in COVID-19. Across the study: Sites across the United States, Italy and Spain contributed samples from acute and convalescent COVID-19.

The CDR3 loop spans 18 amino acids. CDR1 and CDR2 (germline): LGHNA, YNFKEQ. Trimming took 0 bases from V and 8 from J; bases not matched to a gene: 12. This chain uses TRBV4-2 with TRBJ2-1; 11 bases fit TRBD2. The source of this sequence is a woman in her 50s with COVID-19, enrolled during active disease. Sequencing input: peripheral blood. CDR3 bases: TGTGCCAGCAGCCAAGATCCTGGCCGGACTAGCGGGTTGGATGAGCAGTTCTTC. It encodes CASSQDPGRTSGLDEQFF.